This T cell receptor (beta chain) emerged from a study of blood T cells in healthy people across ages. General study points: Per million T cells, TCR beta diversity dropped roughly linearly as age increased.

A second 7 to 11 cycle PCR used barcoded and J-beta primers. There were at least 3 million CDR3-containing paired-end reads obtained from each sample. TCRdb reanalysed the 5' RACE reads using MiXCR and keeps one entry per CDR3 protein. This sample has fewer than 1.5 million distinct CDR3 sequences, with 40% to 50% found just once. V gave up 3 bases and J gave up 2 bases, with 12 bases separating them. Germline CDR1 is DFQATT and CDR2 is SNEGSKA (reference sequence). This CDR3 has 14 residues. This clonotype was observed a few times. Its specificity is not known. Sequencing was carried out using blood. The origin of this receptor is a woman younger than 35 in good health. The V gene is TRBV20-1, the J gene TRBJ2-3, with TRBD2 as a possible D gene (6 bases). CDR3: CSASGREYTDTQYF. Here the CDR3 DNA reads TGCAGTGCTAGTGGCCGGGAGTACACAGATACGCAGTATTTT.